This T cell receptor beta chain was found in a study of blood T cell repertoires in COVID-19. Study background: The United States, Italy and Spain provided the acute and convalescent COVID-19 samples. T cells, B-cell-depleted T cells, or PBMCs provided the cDNA or gDNA that served as material.

A case of COVID-19 had been met by exposed participants within 2 weeks before study entry. The sample holds a few counts of this clone. In the original analysis: Amplified reference gene primers provided the basis for estimating nucleated cell counts. Here immunoSEQ multiplex PCR was the method, and the copy in TCRdb shows in-frame clones only, minus some. The DNA gave D and trimming, while V, J and clone size come from that table. The table shows approximately 300,000 clones, with around nine tenths occurring only once. The receptor was isolated from a woman aged 30 to 39 who had been exposed to COVID-19. Sequenced: PBMCs or T cells enriched from blood (not recorded which).

The CDR3 sequence: CASRSWEGLGYTF. The CDR3 region has the DNA TGTGCCAGCCGATCCTGGGAGGGACTTGGCTACACCTTC. The rearrangement joins TRBV7-2 to TRBJ1-2; TRBD1 is a possible D gene (5 bases). Germline V gene sequence: CDR1 SGHTA, CDR2 FQGNSA. The ends were cut back, 8 bases at V and 7 bases at J, with 17 bases in the middle. The length of the CDR3 is 13 residues.